This entry lists 14 T cell receptor beta chains sequenced from one sample in a study of T cell repertoires in cytomegalovirus infection. No cognate antigen is known for these TCRs. TCRdb fed the reads into MiXCR, producing one record per CDR3 protein. The repertoire consists of 570,000 or so distinct CDR3 sequences, with under 45% occurring once and the leading ten covering around 48%. The sample consisted of cultured PBMCs, taken from culture after CMV antigen stimulation. Receptors were obtained from a human donor in good health (CMV status not recorded). Some clones in this sample may be carry-over from other donors' samples.

The V gene is TRBV7-8, the J gene TRBJ2-5; weak D call: TRBD1 (6 bases). The CDR3 is made up of 14 amino acids. The V end lost 5 bases, the J end lost 4 bases, and 14 bases lay between the germline ends. Germline CDR1 is SGHVS and CDR2 is FQNEAQ. CDR3 in amino acids: CASSIGQLGETQYF. The CDR3 DNA reads as TGTGCCAGCAGCATAGGACAGCTTGGAGAGACCCAGTACTTC.

The chain links TRBV12-3 or TRBV12-4 to TRBJ1-6; D not certain. The germline V and J ends were trimmed by 1 base and 0 bases, with 7 bases remaining between them. The CDR3 extends over 16 amino acids. In nucleotides, the CDR3 is TGTGCCAGCAGTTTAGGACCCAGCTCCTATAATTCACCCCTCCACTTT. Protein: CASSLGPSSYNSPLHF.

This clonotype was found a few times. The V gene is TRBV4-3, the J gene TRBJ2-1; 13 nucleotides align to TRBD2. The CDR3 is 18 residues long. V was clipped by 0 bases and J by 5 bases; unmatched bases: 7. Germline V gene lookup returns CDR1 LGHNA and CDR2 YSLEER. Here the CDR3 reads CASSQEAAGTSGDNEQFF. The CDR3 nucleotides read TGCGCCAGCAGCCAAGAAGCTGCAGGGACTAGCGGGGACAATGAGCAGTTCTTC.

The chain uses TRBV7-8 and TRBJ2-5; 10 nucleotides align to TRBD2. Germline CDR1 and CDR2: SGHVS and FQNEAQ. The CDR3 sequence is 16 residues long. Unmatched junction bases numbered 6, after V lost 5 bases and J lost 0 bases. The CDR3 protein is CASSPGLAIYQETQYF. The CDR3, as DNA: TGTGCCAGCAGCCCGGGACTAGCGATCTACCAAGAGACCCAGTACTTC.

The J gene is TRBJ1-3, the V gene TRBV12-3 or TRBV12-4; 7 bases map to TRBD1. The V gene end was trimmed by 2 bases and the J gene end by 1 base; junction bases not matched to a gene: 14. The CDR3 runs to 19 residues. The CDR3 region has the DNA TGTGCCAGCAGTTTAAACGCCGCCGAGACAGGGTATTCTGGAAACACCATATATTTT. This gives the protein CASSLNAAETGYSGNTIYF.

V and J are TRBV27 and TRBJ1-6, with D unclear. The CDR3 loop spans 13 amino acids. The V gene lost 0 bases and the J gene lost 9 bases, with 6 bases spanning the gap. CDR1 is MNHEY, CDR2 SMNVEV, per germline (reference sequence). The chain's CDR3 is CASSLSPGSPLHF. The CDR3 nucleotides read TGTGCCAGCAGTTTATCGCCGGGTTCACCCCTCCACTTT.

The chain's CDR3 is CATSRDGTSGVVSSYNEQFF. The DNA for the CDR3 is TGTGCCACCAGCAGAGATGGGACTAGCGGGGTGGTAAGCTCCTACAATGAGCAGTTCTTC. This sequence joins TRBV15 and TRBJ2-1; 13 positions agree with TRBD2. J was trimmed by 0 bases and V by 0 bases; bases with no gene match: 8. Per germline, CDR1 LNHNV and CDR2 YYDKDF (reference sequence). This CDR3 contains 20 residues.

This clonotype was found a few times. The chain joins TRBV7-9 to TRBJ2-1; 7 bases are a match to TRBD2. Germline V CDR1 and CDR2: SEHNR, FQNEAQ (reference sequence). Losses at the gene ends were 5 bases for V and 0 bases for J; bases not matched to a gene: 7. The CDR3 sequence is 16 residues long. CDR3 sequence (DNA): TGTGCCAGCAGCCAAGCGGGGTGGAGCTCCTACAATGAGCAGTTCTTC. Amino acids: CASSQAGWSSYNEQFF.

Concerning this clonotype: Sequence at one end of the junction differs from germline and may be a read error. The rearrangement uses TRBV20-1 and TRBJ1-2; perhaps TRBD1 as D (5 bases). The CDR3 contains 14 residues. Per germline, CDR1 DFQATT and CDR2 SNEGSKA (reference sequence). CDR3 DNA: TGCAGTACTAGAGGGGTTACTGGGGACTATGGCTACACCTTC. Its protein is CSTRGVTGDYGYTF.

J is TRBJ2-7 and V is TRBV7-6; the match to TRBD1 covers 8 bases. V shed 5 bases and J 8 bases; nucleotides not matched to a gene: 5. CDR1 SGHVS and CDR2 FNYEAQ come from the germline V gene. The CDR3 totals 12 residues. The DNA for the CDR3 is TGTGCCAGCAGCCCGGACAGGGTCAAGCAGTACTTC. Protein product: CASSPDRVKQYF. Based on the CDR3 plus reference TRBV7-6 and TRBJ2-7, the full variable domain is GAGVSQSPRYKVTKRGQDVALRCDPISGHVSLYWYRQALGQGPEFLTYFNYEAQQDKSGLPNDRFSAERPEGSISTLTIQRTEQRDSAMYRCASSPDRVKQYFGPGTRLTVT.

This clonotype appeared many times. This chain connects TRBV7-2 to TRBJ1-3; D remains ambiguous. V dropped 6 bases and J dropped 4 bases, with 28 bases sitting between them. CDR1 SGHTA and CDR2 FQGNSA come from the germline V gene. This CDR3 has 19 amino acids. CDR3 loop: CASSQFGPASSPEGNTIYF. CDR3 in DNA: TGTGCCAGCAGTCAATTCGGGCCCGCAAGTTCACCGGAAGGAAACACCATATATTTT.

This rearrangement joins TRBV7-9 to TRBJ1-1; D uncertain. The CDR3 is made up of 14 amino acids. Germline loops: CDR1 SEHNR, CDR2 FQNEAQ (reference sequence). The V and J ends lost 5 bases and 0 bases respectively, with 10 bases between them. CDR3 DNA: TGTGCCAGCAGCCCAAAAGCGATGAACACTGAAGCTTTCTTT. This translates into CASSPKAMNTEAFF.

The CDR3 reads CASSLDRGQGNTIYF. The CDR3 DNA sequence: TGTGCCAGCAGCTTAGACAGGGGGCAGGGAAACACCATATATTTT. This rearrangement joins TRBV7-9 to TRBJ1-3; 9 bases fit TRBD1. V shed 1 base, J shed 4 bases, and the junction held 2 bases outside the gene matches. The CDR3 has 15 residues. The germline CDR1 and CDR2 sequences are SEHNR and FQNEAQ (reference sequence). The full variable domain, in which reference TRBV7-9 and TRBJ1-3 provide the parts outside the CDR3, is DTGVSQNPRHKITKRGQNVTFRCDPISEHNRLYWYRQTLGQGPEFLTYFQNEAQLEKSRLLSDRFSAERPKGSFSTLEIQRTEQGDSAMYLCASSLDRGQGNTIYFGEGSWLTVV.

This sequence joins TRBV5-1 and TRBJ2-5; D is perhaps TRBD2 (6 bases). V was shortened by 3 bases and J by 7 bases, with 16 bases between the two germline ends. The CDR3 extends over 14 amino acids. Germline V CDR1 and CDR2: SGHRS, YFSETQ. The CDR3 sequence: CASSSGRDFGTQYF. The CDR3 DNA sequence: TGCGCCAGCAGCTCCGGCAGGGACTTTGGGACCCAGTACTTC.